This passage covers 17 T cell receptor beta chains from one sample sequenced in a study of response to subunit inactivated influenza vaccine. TCRdb independently ran MiXCR on the RT-PCR reads; one entry per CDR3 protein. The table lists 610,000 or so distinct CDR3 sequences, 12% to 15% of them singletons. The sample was PBMCs from blood, taken approximately 13 days after vaccination. The receptor set was obtained from a man between 45 and 60 years old who received an inactivated influenza vaccine.

The rearrangement links TRBV5-5 to TRBJ1-2; TRBD1 is a possible D gene (5 bases). This CDR3 comprises 14 residues. The ends were cut back, 4 bases at V and 2 bases at J, with 12 bases in the middle. Germline values: CDR1 SGHKS, CDR2 YYEKEE (reference sequence). The CDR3 loop is CASSAGTVNYGYTF. The CDR3 DNA sequence: TGTGCCAGCAGCGCTGGGACGGTAAACTATGGCTACACCTTC. The entire variable domain, with the rest obtained from reference TRBV5-5 and TRBJ1-2, is as follows: DAGVTQSPTHLIKTRGQQVTLRCSPISGHKSVSWYQQVLGQGPQFIFQYYEKEERGRGNFPDRFSARQFPNYSSELNVNALLLGDSALYLCASSAGTVNYGYTFGSGTRLTVV.

The rearrangement joins TRBV4-3 to TRBJ2-1; no clear D. Germline lookup yields CDR1 LGHNA and CDR2 YSLEER. The CDR3 consists of 16 residues. Trimming removed 0 bases from V and 2 bases from J, with 11 bases in between. The DNA of the CDR3 is TGCGCCAGCAGCCAAGAAGGAAGGCGGCCCTACAATGAGCAGTTCTTC. Its translation: CASSQEGRRPYNEQFF.

In its sample, this clonotype was seen a few times. The junction shows a germline mismatch at one end, possibly a read error. This chain connects TRBV20-1 to TRBJ1-2; TRBD1 might be the D (5 bases). Germline V lookup: CDR1 DFQATT, CDR2 SNEGSKA (reference sequence). The CDR3 is 11 amino acids. The chain's CDR3 is CSAREGLVYTF. CDR3 DNA sequence: TGCAGTGCAAGAGAGGGGCTGGTCTACACCTTC.

This clonotype was found a few times. The chain has TRBV4-3 and TRBJ1-6, with a possible D match to TRBD1 (5 bases). Germline loops: CDR1 LGHNA, CDR2 YSLEER. V was trimmed by 1 base and J by 1 base, leaving 8 bases between them. The CDR3 runs 16 residues. The CDR3: CASSQVKGSYNSPLHF. The CDR3 DNA sequence: TGCGCCAGCAGCCAAGTTAAGGGGTCCTATAATTCACCCCTCCACTTT.

This clonotype was seen more than once but under ten times. The chain combines TRBV5-1 with TRBJ2-7; 7 bases are shared with TRBD1. Trimming cost V 3 bases and J 4 bases; bases outside gene matches: 10. CDR3 length equals 15 residues. From germline, CDR1 is SGHRS and CDR2 YFSETQ. CDR3 region: CASSSTPGQIYEQYF. The CDR3 DNA reads as TGCGCCAGCAGCTCTACCCCGGGACAGATATACGAGCAGTACTTC. The whole variable domain, filled in from reference TRBV5-1 and TRBJ2-7, reads KAGVTQTPRYLIKTRGQQVTLSCSPISGHRSVSWYQQTPGQGLQFLFEYFSETQRNKGNFPGRFSGRQFSNSRSEMNVSTLELGDSALYLCASSSTPGQIYEQYFGPGTRLTVT.

This clonotype was counted a few times. V usage is TRBV12-3 or TRBV12-4 and J usage is TRBJ2-7; a weak D match, TRBD1 (7 bases). This CDR3 is built from 15 residues. V shed 6 bases and J shed 4 bases, with 19 bases lying between them. In nucleotides, the CDR3 is TGTGCCAGCAGGAAATCAGGGGGGAAACTTTACGAGCAGTACTTC. Amino acid sequence: CASRKSGGKLYEQYF.

There are a few counts of this clonotype. The V gene is TRBV12-3 or TRBV12-4, the J gene TRBJ1-4; TRBD1 agrees at 9 bases. J lost 7 bases, V lost 7 bases, and 10 bases had no gene match. The CDR3 is made up of 15 amino acids. The CDR3 loop reads CASISTGGAREKLFF. The CDR3 coding sequence is TGTGCCAGCATAAGTACAGGGGGCGCGCGTGAAAAACTGTTTTTT.

This clonotype was seen a few times. This chain connects TRBV12-3 or TRBV12-4 to TRBJ2-2, with D hard to call. Trimming cost V 4 bases and J 4 bases, with 13 bases left between them. The length of the CDR3 is 15 residues. Here the CDR3 reads CASSSPMATTGELFF. CDR3 sequence (DNA): TGTGCCAGCAGTTCCCCTATGGCGACCACCGGGGAGCTGTTTTTT.

This clonotype was recorded once. This chain joins TRBV4-3 and TRBJ2-7, with 7 bases fitting TRBD2. The CDR3 runs to 16 residues. The ends lost 0 bases at V and 1 base at J; junction bases unmatched: 6. Germline V gives CDR1 LGHNA, CDR2 YSLEER. The DNA of the CDR3 is TGCGCCAGCAGCCAAGACGACCTAGCGGATTCCTACGAGCAGTACTTC. Translating gives CASSQDDLADSYEQYF.

This clonotype showed up just a few times. Here the CDR3 DNA reads TGCAGTGCTAGTGGTGGGGAGCGCATGAACACTGAAGCTTTCTTT. Translated: CSASGGERMNTEAFF. This rearrangement joins TRBV20-1 to TRBJ1-1, with D unresolved. The germline V gene has CDR1 DFQATT and CDR2 SNEGSKA (reference sequence). The CDR3 is 15 residues long. V was pared by 3 bases and J by 0 bases, with 14 bases between.

This clonotype was observed many times. This rearrangement joins TRBV11-2 to TRBJ2-1; the D is unclear. Trimming shortened V by 4 bases and J by 2 bases, and 9 bases separated the two germline ends. Germline V gene sequence: CDR1 SGHAT, CDR2 FQNNGV. This CDR3 is built from 14 residues. The CDR3 DNA is TGTGCCAGCAGCTCCCTCCCTCCCTACAATGAGCAGTTCTTC. This translates into CASSSLPPYNEQFF. Full variable domain (missing parts from reference TRBV11-2 and TRBJ2-1): EAGVAQSPRYKIIEKRQSVAFWCNPISGHATLYWYQQILGQGPKLLIQFQNNGVVDDSQLPKDRFSAERLKGVDSTLKIQPAKLEDSAVYLCASSSLPPYNEQFFGPGTRLTVL.

This clonotype was seen at least ten times. This chain uses TRBV12-3 or TRBV12-4 with TRBJ2-2; 8 positions match TRBD1. Unmatched junction bases numbered 3, after V lost 5 bases and J lost 1 base. This CDR3 spans 15 amino acids. CDR3 residues: CASSPDRGNTGELFF. For the CDR3, the DNA is TGTGCCAGCAGTCCCGACAGGGGGAACACCGGGGAGCTGTTTTTT.

The chain is built from TRBV7-2 and TRBJ1-1; 8 bases map to TRBD1. Trimming at V came to 5 bases and at J to 6 bases, leaving 11 bases not matched to a gene. The CDR3 runs 15 residues. CDR1 and CDR2 from the germline V gene are SGHTA and FQGNSA. CDR3 loop: CASSQRQGPRAEAFF. The CDR3 DNA reads TGTGCCAGCAGCCAACGACAGGGGCCTCGGGCTGAAGCTTTCTTT.

This clonotype has a handful of counts. At one of its ends the junction is not consistent with the germline gene, which may arise from a read error. This rearrangement joins TRBV28 to TRBJ2-1; 12 positions agree with TRBD2. Germline V gene data show CDR1 as MDHEN and CDR2 as SYDVKM. This CDR3 is 12 amino acids long. The CDR3 nucleotides read TGTGCCAGCAGTTTCCGACTAGCGGGAGCGATCTTC. It encodes CASSFRLAGAIF.

This clonotype was recorded at least ten times. The chain couples TRBV6-1 to TRBJ1-4; 9 bases are a match to TRBD1. Germline CDR1 reads MNHNS; CDR2 reads SASEGT. The length of the CDR3 is 15 residues. The V and J ends lost 4 bases and 4 bases, in that order; junction bases with no gene match: 4. CDR3 bases: TGTGCCAGCAGTGCCGGGACAGGGAGTAATGAAAAACTGTTTTTT. Its translation is CASSAGTGSNEKLFF.

The chain uses TRBV28 and TRBJ2-1, with TRBD1 matching 10 bases. V trimming: 6 bases; J trimming: 6 bases; junction bases outside the gene matches: 5. The CDR3 sequence is 14 residues long. Germline-derived CDR1 and CDR2 are MDHEN and SYDVKM. CDR3 sequence reads: CASRNGQGGNEQFF. The CDR3 region has the DNA TGTGCCAGCAGGAACGGACAGGGGGGCAATGAGCAGTTCTTC.

This clonotype was counted only a few times. V is TRBV10-3 and J is TRBJ2-7; 9 bases line up with TRBD1. The CDR3 runs 14 residues. Trimming at V came to 4 bases and at J to 3 bases, leaving 4 bases not matched to a gene. Germline V gene lookup returns CDR1 ENHRY and CDR2 SYGVKD. CDR3 in amino acids: CAISVGQGHYEQYF. DNA for the CDR3: TGTGCCATCAGTGTAGGACAGGGGCACTACGAGCAGTACTTC.